This TCR beta chain is from a study of T cell responses to AZD1222 COVID-19 vaccine. Germline trimming cut 4 bases from V and 1 base from J; bases unmatched to any gene: 2. In germline, CDR1 is SGHRS, CDR2 YFSETQ. The CDR3 has 14 amino acids. Clones were sequenced by immunoSEQ multiplex PCR, and TCRdb holds only the in-frame ones, with some missing. The sample shows more than 100,000 clones, 88% of them seen only once. The receptor was isolated from an adult in good health. The sample here was peripheral blood, taken on day 0 of AZD1222 vaccination. The rearrangement joins TRBV5-1 to TRBJ1-1; 9 positions match TRBD1. Here the CDR3 DNA reads TGCGCCAGCAGCGAACAGGGGGCGAACACTGAAGCTTTCTTT. It specifies CASSEQGANTEAFF.